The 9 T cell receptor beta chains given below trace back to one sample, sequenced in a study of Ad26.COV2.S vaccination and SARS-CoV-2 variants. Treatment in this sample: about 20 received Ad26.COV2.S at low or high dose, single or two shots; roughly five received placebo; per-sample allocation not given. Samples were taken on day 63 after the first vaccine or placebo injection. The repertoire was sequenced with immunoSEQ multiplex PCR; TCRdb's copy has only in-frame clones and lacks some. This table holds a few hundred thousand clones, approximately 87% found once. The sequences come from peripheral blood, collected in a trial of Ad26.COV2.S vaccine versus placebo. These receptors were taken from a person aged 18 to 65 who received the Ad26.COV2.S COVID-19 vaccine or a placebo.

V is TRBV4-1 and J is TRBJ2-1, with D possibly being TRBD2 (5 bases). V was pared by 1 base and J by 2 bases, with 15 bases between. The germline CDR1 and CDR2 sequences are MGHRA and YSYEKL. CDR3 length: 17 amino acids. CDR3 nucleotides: TGCGCCAGCAGCCAAGGGTCGCTAGCTGAGACCTACAATGAGCAGTTCTTC. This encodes CASSQGSLAETYNEQFF.

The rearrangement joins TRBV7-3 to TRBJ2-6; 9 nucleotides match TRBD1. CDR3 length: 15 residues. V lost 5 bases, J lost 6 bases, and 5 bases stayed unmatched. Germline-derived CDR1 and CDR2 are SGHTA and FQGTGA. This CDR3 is CASSPGQGAANVLTF. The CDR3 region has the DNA TGTGCCAGCAGCCCGGGACAGGGTGCGGCCAACGTCCTGACTTTC.

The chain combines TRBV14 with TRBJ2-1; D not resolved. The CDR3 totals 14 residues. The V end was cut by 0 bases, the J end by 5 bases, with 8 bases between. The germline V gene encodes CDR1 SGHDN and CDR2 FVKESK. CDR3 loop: CASSQDLGHNEQFF. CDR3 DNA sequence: TGTGCCAGCAGCCAAGATCTTGGACACAATGAGCAGTTCTTC.

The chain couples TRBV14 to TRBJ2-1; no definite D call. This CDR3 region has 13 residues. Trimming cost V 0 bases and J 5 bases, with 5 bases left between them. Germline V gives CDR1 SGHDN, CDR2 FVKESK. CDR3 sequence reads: CASSQDGDNEQFF. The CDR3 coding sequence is TGTGCCAGCAGCCAAGACGGAGACAATGAGCAGTTCTTC.

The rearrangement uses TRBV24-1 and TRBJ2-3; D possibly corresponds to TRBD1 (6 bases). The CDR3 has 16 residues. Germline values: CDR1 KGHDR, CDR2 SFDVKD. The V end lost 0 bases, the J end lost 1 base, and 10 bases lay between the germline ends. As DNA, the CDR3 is TGTGCCACCAGTGATTTGAAGGGGGTGGGCACAGATACGCAGTATTTT. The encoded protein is CATSDLKGVGTDTQYF.

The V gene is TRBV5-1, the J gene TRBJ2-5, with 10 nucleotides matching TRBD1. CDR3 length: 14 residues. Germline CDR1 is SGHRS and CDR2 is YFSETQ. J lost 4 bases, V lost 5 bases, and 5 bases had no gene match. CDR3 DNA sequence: TGCGCCAGCAGACCCGGGACAGGGGCAGAGACCCAGTACTTC. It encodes CASRPGTGAETQYF.

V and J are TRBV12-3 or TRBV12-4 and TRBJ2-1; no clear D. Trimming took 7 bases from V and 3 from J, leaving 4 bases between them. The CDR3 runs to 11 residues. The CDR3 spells CASTGYNEQFF. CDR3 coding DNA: TGTGCCAGCACCGGCTACAATGAGCAGTTCTTC.

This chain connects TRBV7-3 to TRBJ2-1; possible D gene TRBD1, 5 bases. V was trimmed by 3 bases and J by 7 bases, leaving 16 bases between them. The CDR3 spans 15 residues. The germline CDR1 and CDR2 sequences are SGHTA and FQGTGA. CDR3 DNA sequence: TGTGCCAGCAGCTTGGATCGGAAGGGGATAAATGAGCAGTTCTTC. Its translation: CASSLDRKGINEQFF.

CDR3 in DNA: TGCGCCAGCAGCCACTCCAGGGGTACAGATACGCAGTATTTT. Its protein product is CASSHSRGTDTQYF. The rearrangement joins TRBV4-3 to TRBJ2-3; a weak D match, TRBD1 (6 bases). Germline V gene lookup returns CDR1 LGHNA and CDR2 YSLEER. V dropped 3 bases and J dropped 3 bases, with 10 bases sitting between them. This CDR3 region has 14 residues.